These 2 T cell receptor beta chains originate from one sample sequenced in a study of a mutant IDH1 vaccine in newly diagnosed glioma. Regarding time point: week 47, end of study. Each dose delivered 300 ug of mutant IDH1 20-mer peptide subcutaneously with imiquimod. These receptors have no identified antigens. Only in-frame clones appear in the TCRdb table, and some are missing; sequencing was by immunoSEQ multiplex PCR. The sample includes around 23,000 clones, roughly 83% of them seen just once. The sequencing used PBMCs, collected from a glioma patient whose treatment included an IDH1 peptide vaccine. Source of these receptors: a man aged 35 to 55 with glioma.

The J gene is TRBJ1-2, the V gene TRBV7-2; D ambiguous. CDR1 and CDR2 (germline): SGHTA, FQGNSA. The CDR3 spans 14 residues. With 5 bases removed from V and 0 bases from J, the gap between germline ends came to 10 bases. CDR3 amino acids: CASSNRGTNYGYTF. CDR3 DNA: TGTGCCAGCAGCAACAGAGGAACTAACTATGGCTACACCTTC.

The V gene is TRBV14, the J gene TRBJ2-1, with 9 nucleotides matching TRBD2. The J segment lost 3 bases and the V segment lost 6 bases, leaving 9 bases of the junction unmatched. Germline CDR1 reads SGHDN; CDR2 reads FVKESK. This CDR3 comprises 16 residues. The CDR3 loop is CASRPQAGGIYNEQFF. CDR3 DNA: TGTGCCAGCAGACCCCAGGCGGGAGGGATCTACAATGAGCAGTTCTTC.